This T cell receptor (beta chain) was profiled in a study of shared clonotypes between healthy human individuals (dated by TCRdb to about 2020). General notes on the study: The cohort included three men and a couple of women between 18 and 49 years of age. To estimate repertoire size and how much clonotypes are shared between individuals, the study performed deep sequencing of blood TCR repertoires from roughly five healthy adults. To increase sequencing depth and limit assay-specific biases, different laboratories used diverse techniques to prepare libraries and sequence TCR repertoires. Leukapheresis yielded between about 0.85 and 9 billion PBMCs per donor.

The germline V end is reduced by 5 bases and the J end by 5 bases; junction bases left unmatched: 7. The CDR3 runs 14 amino acids, cysteine and phenylalanine included. The sequence is cut down to CDR3 DNA, 42 bases in frame from base 1. CDR1 and CDR2 are read off the germline V gene as MDHEN and SYDVKM. Using the deep immunoSEQ assay, TCR CDR3 regions were amplified from genomic DNA by multiplex PCR. Extracted genomic DNA from each cell subset was distributed evenly across all wells of several immunoSEQ 96-well plates, and each plate was treated as a replicate. For unsorted PBMC, 250 to 350 ng genomic DNA, equal to 30,000 or so T cell genomes, was loaded into each replicate PCR. Ten immunoSEQ deep assay plates were used to sequence the unsorted PBMC genomic DNA. Purified libraries were measured with a Qubit 3.0 fluorometer, size-checked on a Bioanalyzer 2100, and measured again with the KAPA Library Quantification kit. A separate single-read 150-cycle Illumina NextSeq 550 flow cell was used to sequence each immunoSEQ 96-well plate. The authors processed their data as follows. The immunoSEQ output contained only junctional sequences without quality scores, so filtering could not match that applied to full-length reads. Sequences were annotated with PyIR, a Python wrapper for IgBLAST v1.9, using IMGT germline references to assign V/J genes and CDR3. Any read was removed if the V/J assignment was weak (E-value above 1e-6), the CDR3 was missing, or the read contained stop codons, out-of-frame junctions, or ambiguous translated residues. V3J clonotypes were defined as sequences sharing the same inferred V gene, J gene, and CDR3 amino acid sequence. The percentage overlap between two repertoires was calculated by dividing the number of shared unique clonotypes by the size of the smaller repertoire. Repertoire richness was assessed with RTK rarefaction, the Chao1 estimator, and Recon v2.1 estimates of unobserved clonotypes. The immuneACCESS repertoire file appears here via TCRdb, limited to in-frame rearrangements. These files lack a portion of the clones; in checked studies, under half of the deficit traces to unresolved V genes, and the cause of the others is not known. The DNA was the basis for D and trimming; V, J and clone size are from that table. For this sample the table gives approximately 500,000 clones, of which 78% were detected only once. The ten largest clones add up to around 12% of the sample.

Of note for this clone: Its antigen target is currently unknown. There are no base qualities to consult, and no much larger clone falls within one base.

Healthy HIV-negative adults with no recently reported acute infections or vaccinations were included as donors. Only Caucasian adults living in Nashville, Tennessee, USA were represented among the donors. In the unsorted samples, 87 million or so PBMCs were counted, and genomic DNA was extracted using the QIAamp DNA Blood Mini kit. Blood was obtained by leukapheresis, after which PBMCs were separated by Ficoll-Histopaque density gradient centrifugation and cryopreserved in liquid nitrogen vapor phase. Results the study describes overall, beyond this receptor: Sampling was limited to blood, and TCR repertoires in tissue likely differ from TCR repertoires in blood. Based on pairwise subsampling, the degree of clonotype sharing among donors was expected to be affected by sequencing depth. The genetic and exposure-history diversity represented was limited by the small number of donors.

The sequenced material came from PBMCs. The clonotype comes from a woman in her thirties or forties in good health. Some clones in this sample may be carry-over from other donors' samples. Rearrangement joined TRBV28 to TRBJ2-7; 9 central nucleotides agree with TRBD1. At the DNA level, the sequence is TGTGCCAGCAGTCCCTACAGGGGGCGCAACGAGCAGTACTTC. This codes for CASSPYRGRNEQYF.